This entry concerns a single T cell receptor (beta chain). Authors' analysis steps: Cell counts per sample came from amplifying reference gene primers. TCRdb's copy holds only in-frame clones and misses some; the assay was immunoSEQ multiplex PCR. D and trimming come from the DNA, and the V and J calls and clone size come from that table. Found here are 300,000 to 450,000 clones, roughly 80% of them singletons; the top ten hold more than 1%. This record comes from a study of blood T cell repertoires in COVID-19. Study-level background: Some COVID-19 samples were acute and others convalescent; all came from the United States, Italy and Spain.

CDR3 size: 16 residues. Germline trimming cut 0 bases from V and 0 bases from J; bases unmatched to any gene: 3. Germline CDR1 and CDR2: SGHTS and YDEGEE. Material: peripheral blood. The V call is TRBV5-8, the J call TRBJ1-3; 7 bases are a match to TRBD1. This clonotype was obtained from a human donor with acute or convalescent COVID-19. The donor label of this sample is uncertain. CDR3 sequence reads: CASSLGQGASGNTIYF. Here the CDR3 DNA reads TGTGCCAGCAGCTTGGGACAGGGAGCCTCTGGAAACACCATATATTTT.